The rows below give T cell receptor beta chains drawn from one sample of a study of control samples from healthy donors and cancer patients. Generated by immunoSEQ multiplex PCR, the TCRdb table keeps only in-frame clones and is missing some. This sample carries 150,000 to 200,000 clones, approximately 91% of them seen once, and the ten largest clones take just over 2%. Sequences were obtained from blood. These receptors originate from a woman in her 40s in good health. Both conserved end residues are part of each CDR3. A D gene is named only where the DNA matches it firmly. Clone sizes are given selectively: once, few, many, or a class where the clone is expanded.

j_gene | abundance | v_gene | d_gene | CDR3nt | CDR3aa
TRBJ2-1 | NA | TRBV7-9 | TRBD2 | TGTGCCAGCAGCCCGACTAGCTATCATGAGCAGTTCTTC | CASSPTSYHEQFF
TRBJ2-1 | NA | TRBV6-1 | NA | TGTGCCAGCAGTGAAATGTATTACAATGAGCAGTTCTTC | CASSEMYYNEQFF
TRBJ1-2 | few | TRBV6-5 | NA | TGTGCCAGCCTTCGGCGGGACAATTCCCTAGGGGGCTACACCTTC | CASLRRDNSLGGYTF
TRBJ2-2 | NA | TRBV21-1 | NA | TGTGCCAGCAGAGATGGGTTGAACACCGGGGAGCTGTTTTTT | CASRDGLNTGELFF
TRBJ2-5 | NA | TRBV2 | NA | TGTGCCAGCAGTGAGCCCGGAGGAGTGGCGTGGGAGACCCAGTACTTC | CASSEPGGVAWETQYF
TRBJ1-2 | NA | TRBV19 | TRBD1 | TGTGCCAGCCGGGGACAGAACCTTTATGGCTACACCTTC | CASRGQNLYGYTF
TRBJ1-1 | NA | TRBV6-6 | NA | TGTGCCAGCATTCTTGAGGGGAACACTGAAGCTTTCTTT | CASILEGNTEAFF
TRBJ2-1 | NA | TRBV7-3 | NA | TGTGCCAGCAGCATGGGACACAACAATGAGCAGTTCTTC | CASSMGHNNEQFF
TRBJ2-5 | NA | TRBV5-1 | NA | TGCGCCAGCAGCTCGGGTGGGACCCAAGAGACCCAGTACTTC | CASSSGGTQETQYF
TRBJ1-2 | NA | TRBV6-1 | TRBD1 | TGTGCCAGCAGTGAAGACAGGGGGCGAAACTATGGCTACACCTTC | CASSEDRGRNYGYTF
TRBJ1-1 | NA | TRBV2 | NA | TGTGCCAGCACTATGGCGGTACACACTGAAGCTTTCTTT | CASTMAVHTEAFF
TRBJ1-3 | NA | TRBV18 | NA | TGTGCCAGCTCACCACCGGGTGAGGGAAACACCATATATTTT | CASSPPGEGNTIYF
TRBJ2-1 | NA | TRBV7-6 | TRBD1 | TGTGCCAGCAGCTTAGAGGGGGCGTGGAATGAGCAGTTCTTC | CASSLEGAWNEQFF
TRBJ2-4 | NA | TRBV10-3 | NA | TGTGCCATCAGTGATACCGGGACAACCTTAGCCAAAAACATTCAGTACTTC | CAISDTGTTLAKNIQYF
TRBJ1-5 | NA | TRBV6-6 | NA | TGTGCCAGCATCCACAATCAGCCCCAGCATTTT | CASIHNQPQHF
TRBJ1-1 | NA | TRBV11-2 | NA | TGTGCCAGCAGCTTAGTCCTCGGATTGAACACTGAAGCTTTCTTT | CASSLVLGLNTEAFF
TRBJ1-6 | NA | TRBV3-1/TRBV3-2 | NA | TGTGCCAGCAGCCAAGAGGAGAGTAGTTCACCCCTCCACTTT | CASSQEESSSPLHF
TRBJ1-2 | NA | TRBV9 | NA | TGTGCCAGCAGCGTAGGGATGGTACCCTATGGCTACACCTTC | CASSVGMVPYGYTF
TRBJ2-7 | NA | TRBV2 | TRBD1 | TGTGCCAGCAGGGTTACCGGGACAGGGAGCGAGCAGTACTTC | CASRVTGTGSEQYF
TRBJ2-1 | NA | TRBV28 | NA | TGTGCCAGAACCCTCGTGGCTCCTAACAATGAGCAGTTCTTC | CARTLVAPNNEQFF
TRBJ1-1 | NA | TRBV9 | NA | TGTGCCAGCAGCGTAGCTTTAGGTATGAACACTGAAGCTTTCTTT | CASSVALGMNTEAFF
TRBJ1-1 | NA | TRBV6-5 | TRBD1 | TGTGCCAGCAGTTACCAGGGGGCGCCTCCTGAAGCTTTCTTT | CASSYQGAPPEAFF
TRBJ1-4 | NA | TRBV6-5 | TRBD1 | TGTGCCAGCGTTAGGAAGGGGGCTCGGGAGGAAAAACTGTTTTTT | CASVRKGAREEKLFF
TRBJ1-1 | NA | TRBV5-5 | NA | TGTGCCAGCAGCTTGCGGGACGTAAACACTGAAGCTTTCTTT | CASSLRDVNTEAFF
TRBJ2-3 | NA | TRBV7-2 | NA | TGTGCCAGCAGCCTGTCAGGATATGGGGGAGATACGCAGTATTTT | CASSLSGYGGDTQYF
TRBJ2-3 | NA | TRBV7-9 | NA | TGTGCCAGCAGCTTAGGCACAGATACGCAGTATTTT | CASSLGTDTQYF
TRBJ2-1 | NA | TRBV19 | NA | TGTGCCAGTTCTTTTCGGCCCTACAATGAGCAGTTCTTC | CASSFRPYNEQFF
TRBJ1-4 | once | TRBV4-1 | NA | TGCGCCAGCAGCCTCCGGGGGCAGGGGAATGTTGGGTATGAAAAACTGTTTTTT | CASSLRGQGNVGYEKLFF
TRBJ1-4 | NA | TRBV29-1 | NA | TGCAGCGTTGAAGGGAGTGGAGAAAAACTGTTTTTT | CSVEGSGEKLFF